The 27 T cell receptor beta chains presented below share a single source sample, sequenced in a study of spatial heterogeneity in lung cancer (dated by TCRdb to between 2019 and 2020). Overall study outcomes, separate from this receptor: The tumor nonsynonymous mutation count correlated with the number of expanded alpha and beta TCRs within the tumor.

Libraries were built with 5' RACE. The reads were generated on a NextSeq 500. In TCRdb, the public reads were trimmed at Q25 with fastp and aligned with MiXCR, with productive beta chains retained. Merged by CDR3 protein, the rows form single entries marked with the most common genes and DNA. For this sample there are around 19,000 distinct CDR3 sequences; more than 15% appear just once. Around a third of the sample rests with the top ten. This specimen's time point label, interpreted: sample taken at primary tumor resection. Antigens of these TCRs are unknown. Material: lung tumor tissue, obtained at surgery. Receptors originate from a female donor with early-stage non-small cell lung cancer.

This clonotype was counted many times. This chain links TRBV12-3 or TRBV12-4 with TRBJ2-1; TRBD1 agrees at 9 bases. The CDR3 has 14 residues. Trimming took 1 base from V and 8 from J; bases not matched to a gene: 3. The CDR3 nucleotides read TGTGCCAGCAGTTTAGGGGGACAGGGATATGAGCAGTTCTTC. This gives the protein CASSLGGQGYEQFF.

This clonotype was found many times. The chain employs TRBV20-1 and TRBJ2-3; 16 positions match TRBD2. The CDR3 runs to 15 residues. Germline V gene data show CDR1 as DFQATT and CDR2 as SNEGSKA (reference sequence). V dropped 6 bases and J dropped 1; count of bases not matched to a gene: 1. The CDR3 loop is CSAGTSGRGTDTQYF. DNA for the CDR3: TGCAGTGCCGGGACTAGCGGGAGGGGCACAGATACGCAGTATTTT.

This clonotype was observed a few times. The V call is TRBV20-1, the J call TRBJ2-3; 10 bases map to TRBD2. Trimming cost V 3 bases and J 3 bases; bases outside gene matches: 12. Germline CDR1 reads DFQATT; CDR2 reads SNEGSKA (reference sequence). This CDR3 has 17 residues. The CDR3 here is CSASPGMLAGVTDTQYF. For the CDR3, the DNA is TGCAGTGCTAGCCCGGGGATGCTAGCGGGAGTTACAGATACGCAGTATTTT.

This clonotype was counted only a few times. V and J are TRBV20-1 and TRBJ2-1, with a possible D match to TRBD2 (6 bases). Germline V gene sequence: CDR1 DFQATT, CDR2 SNEGSKA (reference sequence). V dropped 0 bases and J dropped 8 bases, with 17 bases sitting between them. This CDR3 contains 15 residues. This CDR3 is CSARDLTGGGHEQFF. The CDR3 DNA reads as TGCAGTGCTAGAGATCTCACTGGGGGAGGCCATGAGCAGTTCTTC.

This clonotype was seen just once. CDR3 bases: TGTGCCAGCAGTCTTCGAGGAACTAGCGGTTTCTACGAGCAGTACTTC. Translation: CASSLRGTSGFYEQYF. This chain links TRBV6-6 with TRBJ2-7; 8 bases fit TRBD2. The CDR3 has 16 amino acids. With 5 bases clipped from V and 3 bases from J, the junction kept 12 bases outside the gene matches. CDR1 is MNHNY and CDR2 is SVGAGI in the germline V gene (reference sequence).

This chain connects TRBV12-3 or TRBV12-4 to TRBJ2-2, with a tentative D call TRBD1 (5 bases). V lost 3 bases and J lost 7, with 12 bases in between. The CDR3 length is 14 residues. The CDR3 DNA is TGTGCCAGCAGTTTTGGCAGGGTACTCGGGGAGCTGTTTTTT. Translation: CASSFGRVLGELFF.

This clonotype was found many times. The chain has TRBV29-1 and TRBJ2-5, with TRBD2 matching 10 bases. The CDR3 is 16 residues long. Germline CDR1 and CDR2: SQVTM and ANQGSEA. With 6 bases clipped from V and 4 bases from J, the junction kept 14 bases outside the gene matches. This CDR3 reads CSVDTLLAGGPETQYF. CDR3 nucleotide sequence: TGCAGCGTGGACACCTTATTAGCGGGAGGCCCAGAGACCCAGTACTTC.

This clonotype was seen at least ten times. CDR3 residues: CASSTLGTGNNEQFF. The CDR3 nucleotides read TGTGCCAGCAGTACTCTGGGGACAGGTAACAATGAGCAGTTCTTC. The rearrangement uses TRBV27 and TRBJ2-1, with 8 bases identical to TRBD1. This CDR3 region has 15 residues. J lost 5 bases, V lost 5 bases, and 8 bases had no gene match. From germline, CDR1 is MNHEY and CDR2 SMNVEV (reference sequence).

This rearrangement joins TRBV10-1 to TRBJ2-7; D unclear. With 2 bases removed from V and 1 base from J, the gap between germline ends came to 3 bases. This CDR3 has 12 amino acids. In germline, CDR1 is WNHNN, CDR2 SYGVQD (reference sequence). The CDR3 protein is CASSETSYEQYF. In DNA form, the CDR3 reads TGCGCCAGCAGTGAGACATCCTACGAGCAGTACTTC.

This clonotype came up once. Mismatch with germline at one junction end may stem from a read error. This chain joins TRBV6-5 and TRBJ2-7, with 8 nucleotides matching TRBD1. Germline-derived CDR1 and CDR2 are MNHEY and SVGAGI. The length of the CDR3 is 15 residues. In DNA form, the CDR3 reads TGTGCCAGCAGTTACGGGACAGGTTTTTCCTACGAGAAGTACTTC. Translation gives CASSYGTGFSYEKYF.

The chain links TRBV20-1 to TRBJ2-6; D perhaps matches TRBD1 (6 bases). V lost 0 bases, J lost 1 base, and 19 bases lay in between. This CDR3 has 19 amino acids. CDR1 is DFQATT and CDR2 is SNEGSKA in the germline V gene (reference sequence). CDR3 sequence reads: CSARDGGRGDPSGANVLTF. CDR3 DNA sequence: TGCAGTGCTAGAGATGGGGGCCGAGGGGACCCATCTGGGGCCAACGTCCTGACTTTC.

This clonotype was detected only a few times. V is TRBV6-5 and J is TRBJ2-1; the D gene is possibly TRBD1 (5 bases). Germline CDR1 is MNHEY and CDR2 is SVGAGI. V dropped 0 bases and J dropped 2 bases, with 11 bases sitting between them. The CDR3 has 16 residues. For the CDR3, the DNA is TGTGCCAGCAGTTACTCAACAGGACGTGCCTACAATGAGCAGTTCTTC. Its translation: CASSYSTGRAYNEQFF.

The table lists this clonotype with many counts. The junction differs from germline at one of its ends, possibly a read error. The V and J genes are TRBV19 and TRBJ2-5, with D unclear. The CDR3 sequence is 13 residues long. Germline CDR1 is LNHDA and CDR2 is SQIVND (reference sequence). This CDR3 is CASSVDHGETQYF. CDR3 in DNA: TGTGCCAGTAGTGTAGACCACGGAGAGACCCAGTACTTC.

The rearrangement joins TRBV20-1 to TRBJ2-3; 10 positions agree with TRBD2. Germline V gives CDR1 DFQATT, CDR2 SNEGSKA (reference sequence). The CDR3 length is 15 residues. Germline trimming cut 1 base from V and 2 bases from J; bases unmatched to any gene: 3. Here the CDR3 reads CSARASGSFTDTQYF. DNA of the CDR3: TGCAGTGCTAGAGCTAGCGGGAGTTTCACAGATACGCAGTATTTT.

This clonotype was counted a few times. This chain connects TRBV25-1 to TRBJ2-4, with no clear D. The CDR3 covers 14 residues. The V end lost 2 bases, the J end lost 8 bases, and 13 bases lay between the germline ends. The V gene's germline CDR1 is MGHDK and CDR2 SYGVNS. The DNA for the CDR3 is TGTGCCAGCAGTGAACCAGGCCATGGTTACATTCAGTACTTC. Translated, it gives CASSEPGHGYIQYF.

This clonotype was found many times. The V call is TRBV6-5, the J call TRBJ2-3; the D is unclear. Germline V gene lookup returns CDR1 MNHEY and CDR2 SVGAGI. Trimming shortened V by 5 bases and J by 0 bases, and 6 bases separated the two germline ends. The CDR3 consists of 13 residues. The CDR3 region is CASSLQSTDTQYF. In nucleotides, the CDR3 is TGTGCCAGCAGTCTACAAAGCACAGATACGCAGTATTTT.

The V gene is TRBV4-2, the J gene TRBJ2-3, with 10 bases that match TRBD2. V gave up 4 bases and J gave up 0 bases; unmatched junction bases: 4. This CDR3 spans 16 amino acids. The V gene's germline CDR1 is LGHNA and CDR2 YNFKEQ. CDR3 region: CASSRLTSGSTDTQYF. In DNA, the CDR3 is TGTGCCAGCAGCCGCTTGACTAGCGGGAGCACAGATACGCAGTATTTT.

The chain links TRBV14 to TRBJ2-1; tentative D call: TRBD2 (5 bases). The CDR3 spans 13 residues. From germline, CDR1 is SGHDN and CDR2 FVKESK. V was trimmed by 4 bases and J by 5 bases, leaving 9 bases between them. The CDR3 DNA sequence: TGTGCCAGCAGCCGTGGACTTCACAATGAGCAGTTCTTC. Translating it yields CASSRGLHNEQFF.

The chain is built from TRBV28 and TRBJ2-2; TRBD1 aligns across 7 bases. The CDR3 runs 17 residues. Germline CDR1 is MDHEN and CDR2 is SYDVKM. V was clipped by 8 bases and J by 0 bases; unmatched bases: 12. The CDR3 protein is CASHEPLDRANTGELFF. As DNA, the CDR3 is TGTGCCAGCCACGAGCCCCTTGACAGGGCGAACACCGGGGAGCTGTTTTTT.

This chain connects TRBV11-2 to TRBJ2-3, with no clear D. Germline CDR1 reads SGHAT; CDR2 reads FQNNGV. CDR3 size: 14 residues. V dropped 1 base and J dropped 15 bases, with 20 bases sitting between them. CDR3 nucleotides: TGTGCCAGCAGCTTAGGCCGCGCCAATTCGGTTACCTATTTT. Translation: CASSLGRANSVTYF.

This clonotype appeared many times. The chain carries TRBV20-1 and TRBJ2-1; D is unresolved. Germline loops: CDR1 DFQATT, CDR2 SNEGSKA (reference sequence). The CDR3 spans 14 residues. V lost 1 base and J lost 4, with 11 bases in between. In DNA form, the CDR3 reads TGCAGTGCTAGAGTTCAATACCCGTACAATGAGCAGTTCTTC. Protein product: CSARVQYPYNEQFF.

The chain combines TRBV6-5 with TRBJ2-6; TRBD2 aligns across 9 bases. V gave up 2 bases and J gave up 2 bases; unmatched junction bases: 1. Germline CDR1 and CDR2: MNHEY and SVGAGI. This CDR3 is built from 16 residues. The CDR3 here is CASSYRTSAGANVLTF. The CDR3 nucleotides read TGTGCCAGCAGTTACCGGACTAGCGCTGGGGCCAACGTCCTGACTTTC.

V gene TRBV2 combines with J gene TRBJ2-6, with a tentative D call TRBD1 (5 bases). The V end lost 6 bases, the J end lost 0 bases, and 18 bases lay between the germline ends. This CDR3 spans 18 amino acids. Germline V lookup: CDR1 SNHLY, CDR2 FYNNEI. The CDR3 DNA reads as TGTGCCAGCAGCCCCAGGGCCCCAACCAGCTCTGGGGCCAACGTCCTGACTTTC. It translates to CASSPRAPTSSGANVLTF.

This chain connects TRBV29-1 to TRBJ2-1, with D tentatively TRBD2 (5 bases). The germline V and J ends were trimmed by 7 bases and 9 bases, with 25 bases remaining between them. The CDR3 spans 15 residues. The germline V gene encodes CDR1 SQVTM and CDR2 ANQGSEA. The DNA of the CDR3 is TGCAGCGCTAGAAATACTATGGACTTAGTCAGTGAGCAGTTCTTC. Its protein is CSARNTMDLVSEQFF.

By its share, this clonotype is medium-sized. The chain combines TRBV28 with TRBJ2-7, with D tentatively TRBD2 (5 bases). Germline lookup yields CDR1 MDHEN and CDR2 SYDVKM. Trimming stripped 4 bases from V and 4 bases from J, with 11 bases between. This CDR3 comprises 13 residues. The CDR3 loop is CASSSGDRYEQYF. The CDR3 bases are TGTGCCAGCAGTTCCGGGGATAGGTACGAGCAGTACTTC.

This chain connects TRBV5-1 to TRBJ2-1; 8 nucleotides match TRBD2. From germline, CDR1 is SGHRS and CDR2 YFSETQ. The CDR3 length is 14 residues. V lost 0 bases and J lost 7; bases outside the gene matches: 3. DNA of the CDR3: TGCGCCAGCAGCTTGGGGGGACTAGAAAATGAGCAGTTCTTC. It translates to CASSLGGLENEQFF.

CDR3 DNA: TGCAGTGCTAGAGATAGGAGGACTAGCGGACATTCCTACGAGCAGTACTTC. This gives the protein CSARDRRTSGHSYEQYF. The chain carries TRBV20-1 and TRBJ2-7; 10 positions agree with TRBD2. Germline CDR1 is DFQATT and CDR2 is SNEGSKA (reference sequence). With 0 bases clipped from V and 1 base from J, the junction kept 9 bases outside the gene matches. There are 17 residues in the CDR3.